These T cell receptor beta chains were read from a single sample in a study of OX40 agonist ivuxolimab in advanced cancers. Libraries were prepared by immunoSEQ multiplex PCR; TCRdb keeps only in-frame clonotypes and omits some of them. The data contain some 66,000 clones, about nine tenths of them singletons. The sample here was CD4+ or CD8+ T cells sorted from blood, taken in a trial of the OX40 agonist ivuxolimab. The receptors stem from an adult with an advanced solid tumor such as melanoma, head and neck, liver or kidney cancer. Both conserved end residues are part of each CDR3. The order of the fields is J gene, clone size, V gene, D gene, CDR3 DNA, CDR3 protein. D genes are given only for firm matches. The listing skips clone size in some rows; elsewhere it reads once, few, many or a size class.

j_call: TRBJ2-7; clone_size: NA; v_call: TRBV5-8; d_call: NA; cdr3_nt: TGTGCCAGCAGCTTGGCCGATCTGGCAGGGCGGTCTCGGGAGCAGTACTTC; cdr3_aa: CASSLADLAGRSREQYF
j_call: TRBJ1-5; clone_size: NA; v_call: TRBV5-6; d_call: NA; cdr3_nt: TGTGCCAGCAGCTTGGAGAGGCTGGGAAAGGATGGGCCCCAGCATTTT; cdr3_aa: CASSLERLGKDGPQHF
j_call: TRBJ2-1; clone_size: NA; v_call: TRBV5-1; d_call: NA; cdr3_nt: TGCGCCAGCAGCCTAAACAGCGCCAATGAGCAGTTCTTC; cdr3_aa: CASSLNSANEQFF
j_call: TRBJ1-6; clone_size: NA; v_call: TRBV11-2; d_call: NA; cdr3_nt: TGTGCCAGCAGCCTACCAAAGACCTATAATTCACCCCTCCACTTT; cdr3_aa: CASSLPKTYNSPLHF
j_call: TRBJ2-7; clone_size: NA; v_call: TRBV11-2; d_call: TRBD1; cdr3_nt: TGTGCCAGCAGCCCGGGACAGGGGTCCTACGAGCAGTACTTC; cdr3_aa: CASSPGQGSYEQYF
j_call: TRBJ1-2; clone_size: NA; v_call: TRBV7-9; d_call: TRBD1; cdr3_nt: TGTGCCAGCAGCTTAGTAGTAGGGACAGGGAAGAGCTACACCTTC; cdr3_aa: CASSLVVGTGKSYTF
j_call: TRBJ1-6; clone_size: NA; v_call: TRBV11-2; d_call: NA; cdr3_nt: TGTGCCAGCAGCCCCGTTCTGAGCTCCTATAATTCACCCCTCCACTTT; cdr3_aa: CASSPVLSSYNSPLHF
j_call: TRBJ1-4; clone_size: NA; v_call: TRBV19; d_call: NA; cdr3_nt: TGTGCCAGTAGTATGATGGCGGCAACTAATGAAAAACTGTTTTTT; cdr3_aa: CASSMMAATNEKLFF
j_call: TRBJ2-7; clone_size: NA; v_call: TRBV10-2; d_call: TRBD1; cdr3_nt: TGCGCCAGCAGGAAGACAGGGTCGAGCTCCTACGAGCAGTACTTC; cdr3_aa: CASRKTGSSSYEQYF
j_call: TRBJ2-3; clone_size: NA; v_call: TRBV4-1; d_call: TRBD2; cdr3_nt: TGCGCCAGCAGCCAAGATCCTAGCGGGGGGGCAACAGATACGCAGTATTTT; cdr3_aa: CASSQDPSGGATDTQYF
j_call: TRBJ2-6; clone_size: NA; v_call: TRBV7-8; d_call: TRBD2; cdr3_nt: TGTGCCAGCAGCGCCCGTGGCGGGAGCTCTGGGGCCAACGTCCTGACTTTC; cdr3_aa: CASSARGGSSGANVLTF
j_call: TRBJ1-5; clone_size: NA; v_call: TRBV5-1; d_call: NA; cdr3_nt: TGCGCCAGCAGCTTGGCCCGGACAGTAAATCAGCCCCAGCATTTT; cdr3_aa: CASSLARTVNQPQHF
j_call: TRBJ1-4; clone_size: NA; v_call: TRBV5-1; d_call: TRBD1; cdr3_nt: TGCGCCAGCAGCTTGGCCCCCGGGACAGTGAGATCAACTAATGAAAAACTGTTTTTT; cdr3_aa: CASSLAPGTVRSTNEKLFF
j_call: TRBJ1-6; clone_size: NA; v_call: TRBV5-4; d_call: TRBD1; cdr3_nt: TGTGCCAGCAGCCGATCCGGGACAGGAGATTCACCCCTCCACTTT; cdr3_aa: CASSRSGTGDSPLHF
j_call: TRBJ1-6; clone_size: NA; v_call: TRBV7-2; d_call: TRBD1; cdr3_nt: TGTGCCAGCAGCACCGACAGGGGTTCACCCCTCCACTTT; cdr3_aa: CASSTDRGSPLHF
j_call: TRBJ1-6; clone_size: NA; v_call: TRBV4-3; d_call: TRBD1; cdr3_nt: TGCGCCAGCAGCCCAGGGGGGGTAGCCTCACCCCTCCACTTT; cdr3_aa: CASSPGGVASPLHF
j_call: TRBJ2-7; clone_size: once; v_call: TRBV6-6; d_call: TRBD1; cdr3_nt: TGTGCCAGCAGCCGAGGGACAGGGGAAAGGGGCGAGCAGTACTTC; cdr3_aa: CASSRGTGERGEQYF
j_call: TRBJ2-7; clone_size: NA; v_call: TRBV6-1; d_call: NA; cdr3_nt: TGTGCCAGCAGTGAAGGGTACAGGGTTGGGCAGTACTTC; cdr3_aa: CASSEGYRVGQYF
j_call: TRBJ2-3; clone_size: NA; v_call: TRBV5-5; d_call: NA; cdr3_nt: TGTGCCAGCAGCTTGAGAGCGGGCCAAGATACGCAGTATTTT; cdr3_aa: CASSLRAGQDTQYF
j_call: TRBJ1-2; clone_size: few; v_call: TRBV5-4; d_call: TRBD1; cdr3_nt: TGTGCCAGCAGCTTAGGGGGCCCCTATGGCTACACCTTC; cdr3_aa: CASSLGGPYGYTF
j_call: TRBJ1-4; clone_size: NA; v_call: TRBV11-2; d_call: NA; cdr3_nt: TGTGCCAGCAGCTTTTCACAGGGCAATGAAAAACTGTTTTTT; cdr3_aa: CASSFSQGNEKLFF
j_call: TRBJ1-6; clone_size: once; v_call: TRBV28; d_call: TRBD1; cdr3_nt: TGTGCCAGCAGGGAAACAGGGGGGAATTCACCCCTCCACTTT; cdr3_aa: CASRETGGNSPLHF
j_call: TRBJ1-3; clone_size: once; v_call: TRBV6-6; d_call: NA; cdr3_nt: TGTGCCAGCAGTTACGAAGAACACGGAAACACCATATATTTT; cdr3_aa: CASSYEEHGNTIYF
j_call: TRBJ1-1; clone_size: NA; v_call: TRBV6-5; d_call: NA; cdr3_nt: TGTGCCAGCAGTTTCCGTATCCCGAACACTGAAGCTTTCTTT; cdr3_aa: CASSFRIPNTEAFF
j_call: TRBJ1-1; clone_size: NA; v_call: TRBV5-6; d_call: TRBD1; cdr3_nt: TGTGCCAGCAGCTCCCTCTGGACAGGGTGGACTGAAGCTTTCTTT; cdr3_aa: CASSSLWTGWTEAFF
j_call: TRBJ2-3; clone_size: NA; v_call: TRBV19; d_call: NA; cdr3_nt: TGTGCCAGTAGTGTGGGGAGACTACTCACAGATACGCAGTATTTT; cdr3_aa: CASSVGRLLTDTQYF
j_call: TRBJ2-7; clone_size: NA; v_call: TRBV7-2; d_call: TRBD2; cdr3_nt: TGTGCCAGCAGCACGCTAGCGGGGGGAGGGTACGAGCAGTACTTC; cdr3_aa: CASSTLAGGGYEQYF
j_call: TRBJ1-1; clone_size: once; v_call: TRBV7-2; d_call: TRBD1; cdr3_nt: TGTGCCAGCAGCTTAGAGGCAGGGGGAAACACTGAAGCTTTCTTT; cdr3_aa: CASSLEAGGNTEAFF
j_call: TRBJ2-7; clone_size: NA; v_call: TRBV19; d_call: TRBD1; cdr3_nt: TGTGCCAGTAGTATAGGTGGGACAGGGGCCCCCTCCTACGAGCAGTACTTC; cdr3_aa: CASSIGGTGAPSYEQYF
j_call: TRBJ1-1; clone_size: NA; v_call: TRBV16; d_call: NA; cdr3_nt: TGTGCCAGCAGCCCTAGAGAAAACACTGAAGCTTTCTTT; cdr3_aa: CASSPRENTEAFF
j_call: TRBJ1-5; clone_size: NA; v_call: TRBV9; d_call: TRBD1; cdr3_nt: TGTGCCAGCAGCCCTGGGGACAGGGTGGGTCAGCCCCAGCATTTT; cdr3_aa: CASSPGDRVGQPQHF
j_call: TRBJ2-1; clone_size: NA; v_call: TRBV18; d_call: TRBD1; cdr3_nt: TGTGCCAGCTCAAGTTTCGACAGGGCCGAGCAGTTCTTC; cdr3_aa: CASSSFDRAEQFF
j_call: TRBJ1-6; clone_size: NA; v_call: TRBV7-2; d_call: TRBD1; cdr3_nt: TGTGCCAGCAGCTTAAGTCTGTTGACAGGGACCAATTCACCCCTCCACTTT; cdr3_aa: CASSLSLLTGTNSPLHF
j_call: TRBJ2-5; clone_size: once; v_call: TRBV20-1; d_call: NA; cdr3_nt: TGCAGTGCTATTGCCGAGACCCAGTACTTC; cdr3_aa: CSAIAETQYF
j_call: TRBJ2-5; clone_size: few; v_call: TRBV5-1; d_call: NA; cdr3_nt: TGCGCCAGCAGCTTGGCGTCGCAGGGGAGAGGAGAGACCCAGTACTTC; cdr3_aa: CASSLASQGRGETQYF
j_call: TRBJ1-5; clone_size: NA; v_call: TRBV5-8; d_call: TRBD1; cdr3_nt: TGTGCCAGCAGCTTGAGGGGACAGTTTGGTCAGCCCCAGCATTTT; cdr3_aa: CASSLRGQFGQPQHF
j_call: TRBJ1-6; clone_size: NA; v_call: TRBV7-9; d_call: TRBD1; cdr3_nt: TGTGCCAGCGGACTAACGACAGGGATAGCCCTCCACTTT; cdr3_aa: CASGLTTGIALHF
j_call: TRBJ2-3; clone_size: NA; v_call: TRBV30; d_call: NA; cdr3_nt: TGTGCCTGGACCGCGGGACAGACAGATACGCAGTATTTT; cdr3_aa: CAWTAGQTDTQYF
j_call: TRBJ1-2; clone_size: NA; v_call: TRBV30; d_call: NA; cdr3_nt: TGTGCCTGGAGTGTTGGGGATCCATCTGCGCGTGGCTACACCTTC; cdr3_aa: CAWSVGDPSARGYTF
j_call: TRBJ2-2; clone_size: NA; v_call: TRBV7-9; d_call: TRBD1; cdr3_nt: TGTGCCAGCAGCCAAGGGACAGTGGTAAACACCGGGGAGCTGTTTTTT; cdr3_aa: CASSQGTVVNTGELFF
j_call: TRBJ1-5; clone_size: NA; v_call: TRBV6-1; d_call: NA; cdr3_nt: TGTGCCAGCAGACAGGGTTGGGGCAATCAGCCCCAGCATTTT; cdr3_aa: CASRQGWGNQPQHF
j_call: TRBJ1-6; clone_size: NA; v_call: TRBV18; d_call: NA; cdr3_nt: TGTGCCAGCTCATACAAAGGGACCCTCGGTTCACCCCTCCACTTT; cdr3_aa: CASSYKGTLGSPLHF
j_call: TRBJ2-3; clone_size: NA; v_call: TRBV6-5; d_call: TRBD2; cdr3_nt: TGTGCCAGCAGTTCCCGGACTAGCGGGGTGGGAGATACGCAGTATTTT; cdr3_aa: CASSSRTSGVGDTQYF
j_call: TRBJ2-3; clone_size: NA; v_call: TRBV5-1; d_call: NA; cdr3_nt: TGCGCCAGCAGCTTGGACAGAACTAGCACAGATACGCAGTATTTT; cdr3_aa: CASSLDRTSTDTQYF
j_call: TRBJ1-2; clone_size: NA; v_call: TRBV7-9; d_call: TRBD1; cdr3_nt: TGTGCCAGCAGCTTAGCCGGGACAGATATTTATGGCTACACCTTC; cdr3_aa: CASSLAGTDIYGYTF
j_call: TRBJ2-7; clone_size: once; v_call: TRBV11-1; d_call: NA; cdr3_nt: TGTGCCAGCAGCTTTAGGGTAGCGACCGAGCAGTACTTC; cdr3_aa: CASSFRVATEQYF
j_call: TRBJ1-2; clone_size: NA; v_call: TRBV2; d_call: NA; cdr3_nt: TGTGCCAGCAGTGCGGGGAGGGTGGTGATTGGCTACACCTTC; cdr3_aa: CASSAGRVVIGYTF
j_call: TRBJ1-6; clone_size: NA; v_call: TRBV13; d_call: TRBD1; cdr3_nt: TGTGCCAGCAGCTCGACAGGGTGGGAGAATTCACCCCTCCACTTT; cdr3_aa: CASSSTGWENSPLHF
j_call: TRBJ2-1; clone_size: NA; v_call: TRBV7-2; d_call: TRBD1; cdr3_nt: TGTGCCAGCAGCCGCCGGGACAGGGACTACAATGAGCAGTTCTTC; cdr3_aa: CASSRRDRDYNEQFF
j_call: TRBJ1-1; clone_size: NA; v_call: TRBV7-3; d_call: NA; cdr3_nt: TGTGCCAGCAGCCGCTACAGGGAAGGAACTGAAGCTTTCTTT; cdr3_aa: CASSRYREGTEAFF
j_call: TRBJ1-2; clone_size: NA; v_call: TRBV5-4; d_call: NA; cdr3_nt: TGTGCCAGCAGCTTGGGGGAGGGCAGGGGCTATGGCTACACCTTC; cdr3_aa: CASSLGEGRGYGYTF
j_call: TRBJ2-7; clone_size: NA; v_call: TRBV5-5; d_call: NA; cdr3_nt: TGTGCCAGCAGCTTTCCCGTTGGGGAGCAGTACTTC; cdr3_aa: CASSFPVGEQYF
j_call: TRBJ1-1; clone_size: NA; v_call: TRBV27; d_call: TRBD1; cdr3_nt: TGTGCCAGCGCTCCTATTCGGGACAGCACTGAAGCTTTCTTT; cdr3_aa: CASAPIRDSTEAFF
j_call: TRBJ2-1; clone_size: NA; v_call: TRBV19; d_call: TRBD2; cdr3_nt: TGTGCCAGTAGCCGGGGGGACTATGAGCAGTTCTTC; cdr3_aa: CASSRGDYEQFF
j_call: TRBJ2-5; clone_size: NA; v_call: TRBV7-6; d_call: NA; cdr3_nt: TGTGCCAGCAGCTTAATCGCCGGGGAGACCCAGTACTTC; cdr3_aa: CASSLIAGETQYF
j_call: TRBJ2-7; clone_size: NA; v_call: TRBV5-1; d_call: TRBD1; cdr3_nt: TGCGCCAGCAGCACCGGGACAGGGACCTACGAGCAGTACTTC; cdr3_aa: CASSTGTGTYEQYF
j_call: TRBJ2-7; clone_size: NA; v_call: TRBV5-1; d_call: NA; cdr3_nt: TGCGCCAGCAGCTTGGGGACCTCATTCTACGAGCAGTACTTC; cdr3_aa: CASSLGTSFYEQYF